The sequence of this T cell receptor beta chain was determined in a study of CD8 T cells in ankylosing spondylitis. Whole-study results and caveats: Seemingly characteristic of ankylosing spondylitis blood was a TCR beta motif consisting of several highly homologous variants.

The CDR3 covers 12 residues. Trimming cost V 7 bases and J 6 bases, with 15 bases left between them. Germline V lookup: CDR1 DFQATT, CDR2 SNEGSKA (reference sequence). Quantitative molecular-barcoded 5'-RACE generated the TCR beta libraries. TCRdb fed the 5' RACE reads into MiXCR, producing one record per CDR3 protein. Of roughly 440,000 distinct CDR3 sequences in the sample, about a sixth are singletons; the top ten hold just over 1%. A note on this clonotype: Its specificity is unknown.

This sequence joins TRBV20-1 and TRBJ1-1; the D is unclear. Sequenced material: blood, either unsorted or a sorted T cell fraction (not recorded which). The clonotype comes from a male donor with ankylosing spondylitis. CDR3 amino acids: CSVGPGSAEAFF. In nucleotides, the CDR3 is TGCAGTGTGGGTCCGGGGAGCGCTGAAGCTTTCTTT.